This T cell receptor beta chain was sequenced for a study of monozygotic twins with inflammatory bowel disease. TCRdb derives one entry per CDR3 protein from the 5' RACE reads, leaving out DNA. Recorded here are 440,000 or so distinct CDR3 sequences; the top ten clones represent 2% to 3%. The CDR3 is 15 amino acids. CDR1 and CDR2 (germline): MNHEY, SMNVEV (reference sequence). Sequencing used blood. The chain uses TRBV27 and TRBJ2-1. The sequence derives from a human donor with ulcerative colitis or Crohn's disease, or a healthy co-twin of an affected twin (not recorded which). CDR3 sequence: CASSLDVTRYNEQFF.